These 5 T cell receptor beta chains originate from one sample sequenced in a study of tumor-infiltrating lymphocytes in primary liver carcinoma. Scientists recovered RNA and DNA together from around 20-30 mg of unsorted bulk tissue. Synthesis of TCR beta cDNA was carried out from 500 ng total RNA with a constant-region primer. Modified slightly, ARM-PCR produced TCR beta libraries over three nested multiplex PCR rounds. With TRBV1-TRBV30 forward primers and a C-beta reverse primer, the first two PCR rounds were run for approximately 10 cycles each. TCRdb passed the multiplex PCR reads through MiXCR, listing each CDR3 protein once. This sample carries about 78,000 distinct CDR3 sequences, over 60% of them seen once, and the ten largest clones take roughly a quarter. Sample: liver tumor tissue from sampling region 4. The subset is: tumor region T4, right-lateral pole. These receptors came from a man between 40 and 49 years old with primary liver carcinoma and hepatitis B virus infection.

This clonotype was counted between two and nine times. A read error may account for a junction end that differs from germline. In nucleotides, the CDR3 is TGCGCCAACAGCTTGAGGTCAGGGGGTATGAACACTGAAGCTTTCTTT. It specifies CANSLRSGGMNTEAFF. The J gene is TRBJ1-1, the V gene TRBV5-1, with 7 bases aligning to TRBD1. CDR1 and CDR2 (germline): SGHRS, YFSETQ. The CDR3 length is 16 residues.

On this clonotype: This may stem from a read error, because a much larger clone lies one nucleotide away. The chain recombines TRBV10-3 with TRBJ2-5, with TRBD1 matching 7 bases. The CDR3 loop spans 14 amino acids. Germline CDR1 ENHRY, CDR2 SYGVKD. CDR3 nucleotide sequence: TGTGTCATCAGTACAGGGGATGGAGGAGAGACCCAGTACTTC. Its translation is CVISTGDGGETQYF.

This clonotype is medium-sized (0.01 to 0.1%) in the sample. The V call is TRBV11-2, the J call TRBJ2-7; 8 nucleotides line up with TRBD1. CDR3 length equals 16 residues. Germline V gene data show CDR1 as SGHAT and CDR2 as FQNNGV. Trimming removed 0 bases from V and 7 bases from J; junction bases left unmatched: 11. The CDR3 loop is CASSLEIWTGTGEQYF. For the CDR3, the DNA is TGTGCCAGCAGCTTAGAGATCTGGACAGGGACGGGTGAGCAGTACTTC.

Points on this clonotype: The CDR3 does not end in the conserved phenylalanine or tryptophan, so this is likely a read error. This rearrangement joins TRBV5-4 to TRBJ1-6, with no clear D. CDR1 SGHNT and CDR2 YYREEE come from the germline V gene (reference sequence). The CDR3 runs 14 residues. The CDR3 protein is CASSLEHANPPLHL. CDR3 bases: TGTGCCAGCAGCTTGGAACACGCTAATCCACCCCTCCACTTG.

A word on this clonotype: A much larger clone differs from this one at a single base, so this may be a read error. The CDR3: CASSLWGDFQYF. CDR3 coding DNA: TGTGCCAGCAGTTTATGGGGGGACTTTCAGTACTTC. V and J are TRBV2 and TRBJ2-4; TRBD2 is a possible D gene (6 bases). The V gene lost 5 bases and the J gene lost 11 bases, with 13 bases spanning the gap. Germline V lookup: CDR1 SNHLY, CDR2 FYNNEI. This CDR3 region has 12 residues.